This T cell receptor beta chain comes out of a study of blood T cell repertoires in COVID-19. Looking at the study overall: Sources were T cells, B-cell-depleted T cells, or PBMCs; the material itself was cDNA or gDNA.

The protocol was immunoSEQ multiplex PCR, while the TCRdb copy is restricted to in-frame clones and leaves out a portion. The sample contains about 180,000 clones, around 82% of which appear only once. The CDR3 loop spans 16 amino acids. V shed 0 bases and J shed 4 bases, with 14 bases lying between them. The V gene's germline CDR1 is SGHRS and CDR2 YFSETQ. Individuals aged about 18 to 90 years were recruited from approximately 24 US areas. Categorization into cohorts depended on clinical history that participants reported. The chain is built from TRBV5-1 and TRBJ2-1; no definite D call. The sequenced sample was PBMCs or T cells enriched from blood (not recorded which). This clonotype was sampled from a man in his sixties who had recovered from COVID-19. This chain's CDR3 is CASSLDVPVGYNEQFF. As DNA, the CDR3 is TGCGCCAGCAGCTTGGACGTGCCGGTCGGGTACAATGAGCAGTTCTTC.